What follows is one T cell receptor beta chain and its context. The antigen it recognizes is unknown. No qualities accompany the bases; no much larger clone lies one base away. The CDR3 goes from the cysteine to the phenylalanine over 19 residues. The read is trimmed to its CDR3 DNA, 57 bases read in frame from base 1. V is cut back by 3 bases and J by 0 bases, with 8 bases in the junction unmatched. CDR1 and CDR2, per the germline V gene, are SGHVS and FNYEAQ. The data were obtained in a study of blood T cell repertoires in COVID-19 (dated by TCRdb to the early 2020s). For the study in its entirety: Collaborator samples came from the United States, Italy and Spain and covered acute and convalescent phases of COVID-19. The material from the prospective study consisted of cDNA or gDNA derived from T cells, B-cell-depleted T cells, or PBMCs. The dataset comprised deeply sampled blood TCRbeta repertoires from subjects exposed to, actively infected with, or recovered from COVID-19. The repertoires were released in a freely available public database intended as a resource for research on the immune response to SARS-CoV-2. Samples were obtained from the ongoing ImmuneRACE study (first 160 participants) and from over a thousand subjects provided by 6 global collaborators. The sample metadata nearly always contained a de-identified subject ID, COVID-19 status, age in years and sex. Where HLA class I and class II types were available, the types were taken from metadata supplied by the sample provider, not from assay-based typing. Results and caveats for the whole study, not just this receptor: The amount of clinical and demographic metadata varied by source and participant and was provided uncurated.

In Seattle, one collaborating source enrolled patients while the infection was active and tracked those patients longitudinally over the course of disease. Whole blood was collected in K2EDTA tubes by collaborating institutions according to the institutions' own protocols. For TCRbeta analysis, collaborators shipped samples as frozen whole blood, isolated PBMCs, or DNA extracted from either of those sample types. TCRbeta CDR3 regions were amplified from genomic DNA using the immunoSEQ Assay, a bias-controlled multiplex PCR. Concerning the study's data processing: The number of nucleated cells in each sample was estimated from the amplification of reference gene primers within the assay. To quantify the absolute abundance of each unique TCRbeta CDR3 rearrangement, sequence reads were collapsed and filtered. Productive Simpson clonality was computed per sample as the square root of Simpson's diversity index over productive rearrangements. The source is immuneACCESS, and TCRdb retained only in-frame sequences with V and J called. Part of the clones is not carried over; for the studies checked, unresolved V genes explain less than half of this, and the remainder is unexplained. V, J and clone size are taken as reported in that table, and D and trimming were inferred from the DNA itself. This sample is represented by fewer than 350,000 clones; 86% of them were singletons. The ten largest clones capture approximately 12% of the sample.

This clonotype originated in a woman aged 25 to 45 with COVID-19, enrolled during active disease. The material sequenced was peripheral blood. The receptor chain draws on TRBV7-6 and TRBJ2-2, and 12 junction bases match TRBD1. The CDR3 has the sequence CASSLGDRGLGANTGELFF. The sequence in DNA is TGTGCCAGCAGCTTGGGGGACAGGGGGCTGGGCGCGAACACCGGGGAGCTGTTTTTT. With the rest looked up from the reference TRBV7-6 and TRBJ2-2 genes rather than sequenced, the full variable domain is GAGVSQSPRYKVTKRGQDVALRCDPISGHVSLYWYRQALGQGPEFLTYFNYEAQQDKSGLPNDRFSAERPEGSISTLTIQRTEQRDSAMYRCASSLGDRGLGANTGELFFGEGSRLTVL.